This TCR beta chain was captured by sequencing in a study of T cell changes during pregnancy in multiple sclerosis. The CDR3 length is 13 residues. V lost 0 bases to trimming and J lost 9 bases, with 9 bases between them. Germline V gene lookup returns CDR1 SEHNR and CDR2 FQNEAQ (reference sequence). The assay was immunoSEQ multiplex PCR, and TCRdb's table has in-frame clones only and misses some. This sample has over 35,000 clones, with more than 90% found just once. The TCR originated in a female donor with multiple sclerosis, enrolled in a pregnancy study. The chain uses TRBV7-9 and TRBJ2-1; maybe TRBD2 (6 bases). Material: CD8+ T cells from peripheral blood mononuclear cells, obtained in the first trimester of pregnancy. CDR3 sequence reads: CASSLAGRGEQFF. The CDR3, as DNA: TGTGCCAGCAGCTTAGCAGGGCGGGGTGAGCAGTTCTTC.